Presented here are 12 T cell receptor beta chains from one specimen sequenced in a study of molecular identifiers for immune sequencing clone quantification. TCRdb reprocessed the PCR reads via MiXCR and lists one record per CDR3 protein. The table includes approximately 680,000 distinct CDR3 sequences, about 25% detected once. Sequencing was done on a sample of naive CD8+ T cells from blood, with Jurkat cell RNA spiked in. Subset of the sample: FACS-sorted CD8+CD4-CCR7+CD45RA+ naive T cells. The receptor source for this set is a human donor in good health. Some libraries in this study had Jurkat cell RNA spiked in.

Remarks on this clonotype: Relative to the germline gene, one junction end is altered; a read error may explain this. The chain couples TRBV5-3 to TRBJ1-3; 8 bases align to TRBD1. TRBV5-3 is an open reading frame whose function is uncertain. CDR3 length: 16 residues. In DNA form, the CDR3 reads TGTGCCAGCAGCGGCAAGACAGGGGAATCTGGAAACACCATATGTTTT. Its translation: CASSGKTGESGNTICF.

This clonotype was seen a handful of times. The CDR3 spells CASSLDGQFNEQFF. CDR3 coding DNA: TGTGCCAGCAGCTTAGACGGACAGTTCAATGAGCAGTTCTTC. V gene TRBV7-8 combines with J gene TRBJ2-1, with a possible D match to TRBD1 (6 bases). The ends were cut back, 1 base at V and 6 bases at J, with 10 bases in the middle. From germline, CDR1 is SGHVS and CDR2 FQNEAQ. The CDR3 sequence is 14 residues long. The variable domain in full, with the rest retrieved from reference TRBV7-8 and TRBJ2-1, is GAGVSQSPRYKVAKRGQDVALRCDPISGHVSLFWYQQALGQGPEFLTYFQNEAQLDKSGLPSDRFFAERPEGSVSTLKIQRTQQEDSAVYLCASSLDGQFNEQFFGPGTRLTVL.

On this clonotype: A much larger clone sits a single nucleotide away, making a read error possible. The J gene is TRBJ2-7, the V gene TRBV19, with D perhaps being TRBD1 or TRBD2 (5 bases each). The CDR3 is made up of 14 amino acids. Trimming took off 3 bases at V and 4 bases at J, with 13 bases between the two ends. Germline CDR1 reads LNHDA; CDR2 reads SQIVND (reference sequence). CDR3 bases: TGTGCCAGTAGTATCACCGGGACGAATTACGAGCAGTACTTC. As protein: CASSITGTNYEQYF.

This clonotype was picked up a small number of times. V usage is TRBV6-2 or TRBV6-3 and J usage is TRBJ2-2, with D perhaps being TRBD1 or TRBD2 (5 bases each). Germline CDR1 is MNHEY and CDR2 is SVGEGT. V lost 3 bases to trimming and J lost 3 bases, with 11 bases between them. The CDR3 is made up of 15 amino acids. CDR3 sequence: CASSYLGVDTGELFF. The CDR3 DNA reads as TGTGCCAGCAGTTATCTGGGGGTGGACACCGGGGAGCTGTTTTTT.

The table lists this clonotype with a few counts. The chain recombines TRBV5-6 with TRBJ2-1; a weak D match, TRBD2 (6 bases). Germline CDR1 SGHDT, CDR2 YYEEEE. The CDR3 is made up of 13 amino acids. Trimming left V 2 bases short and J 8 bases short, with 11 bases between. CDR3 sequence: CASSFGGADEQFF. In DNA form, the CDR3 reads TGTGCCAGCAGCTTCGGAGGGGCCGATGAGCAGTTCTTC.

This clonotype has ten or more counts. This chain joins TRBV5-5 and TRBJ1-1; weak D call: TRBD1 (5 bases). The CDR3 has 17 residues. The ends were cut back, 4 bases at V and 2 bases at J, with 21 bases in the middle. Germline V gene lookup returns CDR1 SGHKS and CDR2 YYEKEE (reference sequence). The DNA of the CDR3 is TGTGCCAGCAGCCGGCTACCCTGGGAGGGGCCTAACACTGAAGCTTTCTTT. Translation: CASSRLPWEGPNTEAFF.

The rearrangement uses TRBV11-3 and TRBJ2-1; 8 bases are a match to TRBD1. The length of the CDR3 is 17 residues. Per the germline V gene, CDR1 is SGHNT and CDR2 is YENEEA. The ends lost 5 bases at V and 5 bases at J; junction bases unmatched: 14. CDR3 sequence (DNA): TGTGCCAGCAGCCTCGCCACAGGGGGAGGTCACGACAATGAGCAGTTCTTC. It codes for CASSLATGGGHDNEQFF.

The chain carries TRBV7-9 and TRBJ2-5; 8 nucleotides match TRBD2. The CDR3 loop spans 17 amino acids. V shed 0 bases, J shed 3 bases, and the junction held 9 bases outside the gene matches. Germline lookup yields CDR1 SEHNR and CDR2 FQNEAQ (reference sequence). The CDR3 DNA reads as TGTGCCAGCAGCTTAGCGAGCGGGGGAGGTTGGAAAGAGACCCAGTACTTC. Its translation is CASSLASGGGWKETQYF.

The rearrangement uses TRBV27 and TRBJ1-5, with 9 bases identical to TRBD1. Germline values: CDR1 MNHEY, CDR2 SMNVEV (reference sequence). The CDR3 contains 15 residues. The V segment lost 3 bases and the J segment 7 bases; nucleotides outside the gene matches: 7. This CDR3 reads CASSFGGQGGQPQHF. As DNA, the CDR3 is TGTGCCAGCAGTTTTGGGGGACAGGGAGGACAGCCCCAGCATTTT.

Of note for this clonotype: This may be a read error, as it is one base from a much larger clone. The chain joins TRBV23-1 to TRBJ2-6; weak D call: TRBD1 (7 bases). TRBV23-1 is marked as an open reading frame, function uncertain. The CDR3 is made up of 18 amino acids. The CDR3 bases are TGCGCCAGCACTCGGGGGAGAGGGGGCGCTTCTGGGGCCAACGTCCCGACTTTC. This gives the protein CASTRGRGGASGANVPTF.

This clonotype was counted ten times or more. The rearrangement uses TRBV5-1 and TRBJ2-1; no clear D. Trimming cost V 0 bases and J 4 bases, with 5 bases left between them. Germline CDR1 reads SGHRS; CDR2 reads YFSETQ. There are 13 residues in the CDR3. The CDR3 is CASSLESYNEQFF. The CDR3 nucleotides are TGCGCCAGCAGCTTGGAGAGTTACAATGAGCAGTTCTTC. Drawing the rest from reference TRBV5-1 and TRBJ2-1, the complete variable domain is KAGVTQTPRYLIKTRGQQVTLSCSPISGHRSVSWYQQTPGQGLQFLFEYFSETQRNKGNFPGRFSGRQFSNSRSEMNVSTLELGDSALYLCASSLESYNEQFFGPGTRLTVL.

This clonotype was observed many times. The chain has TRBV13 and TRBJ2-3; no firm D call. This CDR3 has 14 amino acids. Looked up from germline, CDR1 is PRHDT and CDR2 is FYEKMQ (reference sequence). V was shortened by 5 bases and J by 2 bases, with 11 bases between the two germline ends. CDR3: CASSARIPTDTQYF. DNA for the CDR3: TGTGCCAGCAGCGCAAGGATCCCCACAGATACGCAGTATTTT.